This T cell receptor beta chain was found in a study of CD8 T cells in Susac syndrome. This clonotype was seen only once. The CDR3 is made up of 14 amino acids. The V end was cut by 0 bases, the J end by 10 bases, with 13 bases between. The germline V gene has CDR1 SGHDN and CDR2 FVKESK. Reverse transcription of about 0.5 to 1 ug RNA used random hexamers. Across 54 Vbeta and 13 Jbeta, immunoSEQ multiplex PCR amplified TCR beta CDR3. One entry per CDR3 protein, called by TCRdb with MiXCR from the immunoSEQ multiplex PCR reads. The data hold approximately 110,000 distinct CDR3 sequences, with approximately 95% observed a single time. The multiple sclerosis controls comprised treatment-naive patients whose relapsing-remitting disease was stable or active.

The chain links TRBV14 to TRBJ2-1; D gene ambiguous. The source material was CD8+ T cells from PBMCs. The TCR comes from a human donor with multiple sclerosis. The CDR3 here is CASSQEFGGLEQFF. In nucleotides, the CDR3 is TGTGCCAGCAGCCAAGAGTTCGGTGGGTTGGAGCAGTTCTTC.